Following are 4 T cell receptor beta chains from one sample sequenced in a study of sequential checkpoint blockade in melanoma. Treatment reported: randomized to nivolumab then ipilimumab (arm A) or the reverse (arm B). The data were produced by immunoSEQ multiplex PCR, yet TCRdb's version contains in-frame clones alone and is incomplete. The sample yields roughly 29,000 clones, approximately 83% seen once. Sequencing used CD8+ T cells sorted from blood (inferred from file names), obtained from a patient given nivolumab and ipilimumab in sequence. These receptors were collected from a human donor with melanoma.

The chain has TRBV28 and TRBJ2-5, with 7 bases identical to TRBD1. The J call is doubtful: the DNA matches TRBJ2-7 better. Germline assignment: CDR1 MDHEN and CDR2 SYDVKM. There are 14 residues in the CDR3. CDR3 region: CASSRDRRGYEQYF. The CDR3 DNA follows: TGTGCCAGCAGCCGGGACAGACGAGGCTACGAGCAGTACTTC.

This clone occurred once. This chain uses TRBV9 with TRBJ2-1, with no clear D. Trimming stripped 0 bases from V and 6 bases from J, with 4 bases between. The CDR3 is 12 amino acids. CDR1 is SGDLS and CDR2 is YYNGEE in the germline V gene. CDR3 region: CASSVDSNEQFF. The CDR3 region has the DNA TGTGCCAGCAGCGTAGATAGCAATGAGCAGTTCTTC.

The chain couples TRBV30 to TRBJ1-1; the D is unclear. Trimming pared 5 bases from V and 4 bases from J, leaving 11 bases between. Germline CDR1 GTSNPN, CDR2 SVGIG (reference sequence). The CDR3 spans 12 residues. This CDR3 reads CAWGPSGTEAFF. In DNA, the CDR3 is TGTGCCTGGGGGCCCAGTGGCACTGAAGCTTTCTTT. Together with reference TRBV30 and TRBJ1-1, the CDR3 gives the full variable domain: SQTIHQWPATLVQPVGSPLSLECTVEGTSNPNLYWYRQAAGRGLQLLFYSVGIGQISSEVPQNLSASRPQDRQFILSSKKLLLSDSGFYLCAWGPSGTEAFFGQGTRLTVV.

The chain recombines TRBV27 with TRBJ2-7, with 7 bases matching TRBD1. Trimming removed 6 bases from V and 3 bases from J; junction bases left unmatched: 8. CDR3 length: 14 residues. Per germline, CDR1 MNHEY and CDR2 SMNVEV (reference sequence). The CDR3: CASSSTGADYEQYF. The CDR3 DNA reads as TGTGCCAGCAGCTCCACAGGGGCGGACTACGAGCAGTACTTC.